This TCR beta chain stems from a study of Ad26.COV2.S vaccination and SARS-CoV-2 variants. Study-wide background: Among those in the COV1001 Ad26.COV2.S trial arm was the donor. Doses of Ad26.COV2.S were injected into muscle once or twice, 56 days apart.

TCRdb keeps only in-frame clones here, not all; method: immunoSEQ multiplex PCR. The table lists over 400,000 clones, roughly 87% of them singletons. The CDR3 has 14 residues. Germline CDR1 and CDR2: MNHEY and SVGEGT. V was shortened by 5 bases and J by 4 bases, with 14 bases between the two germline ends. Specified treatment: some 20 received Ad26.COV2.S at low or high dose, single or two shots; about 5 received placebo; per-sample allocation not given. The samples date from day 63 after the first vaccine or placebo injection. The sample was peripheral blood, taken in a trial of Ad26.COV2.S vaccine versus placebo. This receptor was obtained from a person between 18 and 65 years old who received the Ad26.COV2.S COVID-19 vaccine or a placebo. The genes are TRBV6-2 or TRBV6-3 and TRBJ1-1; D is possibly TRBD1 (6 bases). This chain's CDR3 is CASSVGGAATEAFF. CDR3 coding DNA: TGTGCCAGCAGTGTGGGGGGGGCGGCCACTGAAGCTTTCTTT.